The rows below give T cell receptor beta chains drawn from one sample of a study of T cells in Graves' hyperthyroidism and ophthalmopathy. TCRdb re-derived calls from the multiplex PCR reads in MiXCR, one entry per CDR3 protein. Of a few hundred thousand distinct CDR3 sequences in the sample, under 60% were seen once. Sequencing used peripheral blood or thyroid tissue (not recorded which). The source of these receptors is an adult woman with Graves' disease, either hyperthyroidism or ophthalmopathy (not recorded which). Both conserved end residues are part of each CDR3. A D gene is named only where the DNA matches it firmly. Not every row has a clone size; where given, it reads once, few, many or a size class.

>13|TRBV7-9|.|TRBJ1-5|.
TGTGCCAGCAGCTCCGTAACAGGAGCCGGGCTGCATTTT
CASSSVTGAGLHF
>11|TRBV6-1|TRBD1|TRBJ1-2|.
TGTGCCAGCACCACAGGGGTTGGCTACACCTTC
CASTTGVGYTF
>15|TRBV18|.|TRBJ2-7|few
TGTGCCAGCTCACCCGCCGGGACAAACCCTTACGAGCAGTACTTC
CASSPAGTNPYEQYF
>15|TRBV15|TRBD1|TRBJ1-4|many
TGTGCCACCAGCGTCCAGGGGGCGCGGGATGAAAAACTGTTTTTT
CATSVQGARDEKLFF
>16|TRBV5-5|.|TRBJ2-7|few
TGTGCCAGCAGCCCCCCCAAGGGAAGGAAAAACTACGAGCAGTACTTC
CASSPPKGRKNYEQYF
>14|TRBV20-1|TRBD2|TRBJ2-6|.
TGCAGTGCTAGCCGGACTAGCGGGTCCTACGTCCTGACTTTC
CSASRTSGSYVLTF
>15|TRBV6-6|TRBD1|TRBJ1-2|medium-sized
TGTGCCAGCAGTTACCCTACAGGGGTGCACTATGGCTACACCTTC
CASSYPTGVHYGYTF
>13|TRBV2|.|TRBJ1-5|once
TGTGCCAGCAAGCCCGGCGTGCGGGAGACCCAGCATTTT
CASKPGVRETQHF
>17|TRBV7-1|TRBD1|TRBJ2-5|.
TGTGCCAGCAGCTCAGGGTTGGTACAGGGGGCATTGGAGACCCAGTACTTC
CASSSGLVQGALETQYF
>18|TRBV9|TRBD2|TRBJ2-5|.
TGTGCCAGCAGCCAAGATCGGCTAGCGGGTAACATCCAAGAGACCCAGTACTTC
CASSQDRLAGNIQETQYF
>13|TRBV6-6|TRBD1|TRBJ2-7|.
TGTGCCAGCCGCCGGGACAGGGCCTACGAGCAGTACTTC
CASRRDRAYEQYF
>14|TRBV12-3/TRBV12-4|.|TRBJ1-1|many
TGTGCCAGCAGTTTGGGTCAGTATAACACTGAAGCTTTCTTT
CASSLGQYNTEAFF
>13|TRBV7-9|.|TRBJ1-3|.
TGTGCCAGCAGCTTGGGGTATGGAAACACCATATATTTT
CASSLGYGNTIYF
>14|TRBV28|.|TRBJ1-5|few
TGTGCCAGCAGTCGACGGGGGGGATTTGAGCCCCAGCATTTT
CASSRRGGFEPQHF
>14|TRBV29-1|TRBD1|TRBJ2-6|.
TGCAGCGTAGCAGGGGGCACGGGGGCCAACGTCCTGACTTTC
CSVAGGTGANVLTF
>16|TRBV19|.|TRBJ2-6|.
TGTGCCAGCAGTTTAATAGGAGTATCTGGGGCCAACGTCCTGACTTTC
CASSLIGVSGANVLTF
>13|TRBV11-2|.|TRBJ1-5|many
TGTGCCAGCAGCTCGAGCGGGGGGCAGCCCCAGCATTTT
CASSSSGGQPQHF
>15|TRBV7-2|TRBD1|TRBJ2-7|many
TGTGCCAGCAGCTTATTGGGGACAGGACCATACGAGCAGTACTTC
CASSLLGTGPYEQYF
>14|TRBV6-6|.|TRBJ2-7|many
TGTGCCAGCAGTCCAGGGGGGGGACCCTACGAGCAGTACTTC
CASSPGGGPYEQYF
>13|TRBV10-3|.|TRBJ1-2|many
TGTGCCATCAGTGGGGGCGCTGTAGATGGCTACACCTTC
CAISGGAVDGYTF
>14|TRBV7-2|TRBD1|TRBJ2-5|once
TGTGCCCTGAGTAGGGGACAGGCCCACCTGACCCAGTACTTC
CALSRGQAHLTQYF
>15|TRBV10-3|TRBD2|TRBJ2-3|.
TGTGCCATCAGGGGGACTAGCGGGCGCACAGATACGCAGTATTTT
CAIRGTSGRTDTQYF
>18|TRBV5-1|.|TRBJ1-5|.
TGCGCCAGCAGCTTAGCGGTTTATGACAGAACACTCAATCAGCCCCAGCATTTT
CASSLAVYDRTLNQPQHF
>14|TRBV14|.|TRBJ2-7|many
TGTGCCAGCAGCCCGCAACTCGGACCCCACGAGCAGTACTTC
CASSPQLGPHEQYF
>15|TRBV9|.|TRBJ1-5|.
TGTGCCAGCAGCGTAGCTTTCGGACAGCAAGAGACCCAGCATTTT
CASSVAFGQQETQHF
>15|TRBV7-9|.|TRBJ1-2|many
TGTGCCAGCAGCTCCCCTCAAAAGGGAGAATATGGCTACACCTTC
CASSSPQKGEYGYTF
>15|TRBV7-3|.|TRBJ2-5|.
TGTGCCAGCAGCCAAACCGGTACTCAGGGGGAGACCCAGTACTTC
CASSQTGTQGETQYF
>14|TRBV14|.|TRBJ1-2|few
TGTGCCAGCAGCCAAGTAGGGGACATCTATGGCTACACCTTC
CASSQVGDIYGYTF
>14|TRBV10-3|.|TRBJ2-5|.
TGTGCCATCAGTGAGGCTAGTTCGGATGCGACCCAGTACTTC
CAISEASSDATQYF
>15|TRBV15|.|TRBJ1-2|.
TGTGCCACCAGCAGAGGGGGCAGGGGCAACTCTGGAAACACCTTC
CATSRGGRGNSGNTF
>13|TRBV19|.|TRBJ2-7|.
TGTGCCAATCCGTACAAGAGCTCCTACGAGCAGTACTTC
CANPYKSSYEQYF
>14|TRBV7-6|TRBD2|TRBJ2-5|.
TGTGCCAGCAGCTTAGCCGGGGGGGTCGAGACCCAGTACTTC
CASSLAGGVETQYF
>15|TRBV18|.|TRBJ2-7|few
TGTGCCAGCTCACCTGTGGCGGACCCCACCTACGAGCAGTACTTC
CASSPVADPTYEQYF
>14|TRBV27|.|TRBJ1-1|many
TGTGCCAGCAGTTTAGGGAGAATGAGCACTGAAGCTTTCTTT
CASSLGRMSTEAFF
>13|TRBV28|.|TRBJ1-1|.
TGTGCCAGCAGGCAGACAGAAAACACTGAAGCTTTCTTT
CASRQTENTEAFF
>16|TRBV19|.|TRBJ2-6|many
TGTGCCAGTTCTGCGGGGCAGCTCGCTGGGGCCAACGTCCTGACTTTC
CASSAGQLAGANVLTF
>15|TRBV2|.|TRBJ1-6|.
TGTGCCAGCAGCGCCGGGACATACGATAATTCACCCCTCCACTTT
CASSAGTYDNSPLHF